The rows below give T cell receptor beta chains drawn from one sample of a study of shared clonotypes between healthy human individuals. Clones were sequenced by immunoSEQ multiplex PCR, and TCRdb holds only the in-frame ones, with some missing. This sample has roughly 2.2 million clones, with roughly 90% found just once. Sequences were obtained from naive CD4+ T cells from PBMCs. These receptors were obtained from a man aged 18-30 years in good health. Some clones in this sample may be carry-over from other donors' samples. The CDR3 runs from the conserved cysteine through the conserved F or W. The D gene is left open where the match is weak. For some rows the clone size is stated as once, few or many, or as a class when expanded; others skip it.

>TRBJ2-1|.|.|15|TRBV7-2
TGTGCCAGCAGCTTTGGACCGCCCTCCTACAATGAGCAGTTCTTC
CASSFGPPSYNEQFF
>TRBJ1-4|.|TRBD1|15|TRBV6-1
TGTGCCAGCAGTCCCGACAGGGGCCGGCGGGAAAAACTGTTTTTT
CASSPDRGRREKLFF
>TRBJ1-5|.|.|18|TRBV14
TGTGCCAGCAGCCGCCGAGGGCGAATCCGTGGGGGGTATCAGCCCCAGCATTTT
CASSRRGRIRGGYQPQHF
>TRBJ1-4|.|.|14|TRBV29-1
TGCAGCGCGGGGGACGCGGCAACTAATGAAAAACTGTTTTTT
CSAGDAATNEKLFF
>TRBJ1-2|once|.|15|TRBV7-9
TGTGCCAGCAGCTTAGTTGGGGGAACGAACTATGGCTACACCTTC
CASSLVGGTNYGYTF
>TRBJ2-3|once|.|11|TRBV6-6
TGTGCCAGCAAGGCGGGAGATACGCAGTATTTT
CASKAGDTQYF
>TRBJ2-3|.|.|15|TRBV4-2
TGTGCCAGCAGCCCAGGCCTCGTGATGACAGATACGCAGTATTTT
CASSPGLVMTDTQYF
>TRBJ1-1|.|.|15|TRBV5-1
TGCGCCAGCAGCAAATACCCTGAGGGGAACACTGAAGCTTTCTTT
CASSKYPEGNTEAFF
>TRBJ2-7|.|TRBD2|14|TRBV2
TGTGCCAGCAGTTCAGGACTAGTTCAGGGCGAGCAGTACTTC
CASSSGLVQGEQYF
>TRBJ2-3|once|.|17|TRBV4-2
TGTGCCAGCAGCCAAGCAGTACGGGACCAAGGCACAGATACGCAGTATTTT
CASSQAVRDQGTDTQYF
>TRBJ2-3|.|TRBD2|16|TRBV6-9
TGTGCCAGCAGTTCCCTGACTAGCGGGAGTATTGATACGCAGTATTTT
CASSSLTSGSIDTQYF
>TRBJ2-2|.|.|15|TRBV9
TGTGCCAGCAGCGGAGGGGTCACGAACACCGGGGAGCTGTTTTTT
CASSGGVTNTGELFF
>TRBJ2-7|.|TRBD2|17|TRBV5-1
TGCGCCAGCAGCCGAAGGACTAGCGGGGGGAGCCCCTACGAGCAGTACTTC
CASSRRTSGGSPYEQYF
>TRBJ2-4|.|.|13|TRBV2
TGTGCCAGCAGTGTTCCAGGGACAAACATTCAGTACTTC
CASSVPGTNIQYF
>TRBJ2-7|.|TRBD1|15|TRBV27
TGTGCCAGCAGTTTCACGGGACAGCCCAACTACGAGCAGTACTTC
CASSFTGQPNYEQYF
>TRBJ2-7|.|.|14|TRBV6-5
TGTGCCAGCAGTGGACGGGACCGAGCCTACGAGCAGTACTTC
CASSGRDRAYEQYF
>TRBJ1-1|few|TRBD1|13|TRBV27
TGTGCCAGCAGTTTATTGGGGACAGCTGAAGCTTTCTTT
CASSLLGTAEAFF
>TRBJ1-1|once|TRBD1|11|TRBV6-6
TGTGCCAGCAGTCGACAGGGGGAAGCTTTCTTT
CASSRQGEAFF
>TRBJ2-7|.|TRBD2|15|TRBV7-2
TGTGCCAGCAGCTTAGCTAGCGGGTACTCCTACGAGCAGTACTTC
CASSLASGYSYEQYF
>TRBJ1-4|.|.|16|TRBV21-1
TGTGCCAGCAGCAGCGAGGGGGGCCGGGAGAGGGAAAAACTGTTTTTT
CASSSEGGREREKLFF
>TRBJ1-2|.|.|16|TRBV4-1
TGCGCCAGCAGCGAAGGTTCCGGAATTCTTAGGTATGGCTACACCTTC
CASSEGSGILRYGYTF
>TRBJ2-7|.|.|13|TRBV28
TGTGCCAGCATGCGGCGGCCGCCCTACGAGCAGTACTTC
CASMRRPPYEQYF
>TRBJ1-1|once|.|13|TRBV29-1
TGCAGCGTTGGTGGCGGTTGGGGCACTGAAGCTTTCTTT
CSVGGGWGTEAFF
>TRBJ1-4|.|.|17|TRBV2
TGTGCCAGCAGTGGTAGTGACAGCCTTGCAACTAATGAAAAACTGTTTTTT
CASSGSDSLATNEKLFF
>TRBJ2-2|.|TRBD1|16|TRBV10-3
TGTGCCATCAGTGCGCCGGGACAGGGTAGAACCGGGGAGCTGTTTTTT
CAISAPGQGRTGELFF
>TRBJ1-1|few|.|13|TRBV19
TGTGCCAGTAGACCTTCGGGCAGCACTGAAGCTTTCTTT
CASRPSGSTEAFF
>TRBJ2-7|.|TRBD1|12|TRBV6-6
TGTGCCAGCGGGACAGGGGGGTACGAGCAGTACTTC
CASGTGGYEQYF
>TRBJ2-1|.|.|16|TRBV9
TGTGCCAGCAGCGTAGTAGGGGCTCCCCCCCCAGATGAGCAGTTCTTC
CASSVVGAPPPDEQFF
>TRBJ2-1|.|.|16|TRBV25-1
TGTGCCAGCAGTGAATCAAACCGACAGGCCTACAATGAGCAGTTCTTC
CASSESNRQAYNEQFF
>TRBJ2-7|.|TRBD1|16|TRBV2
TGTGCCAGCAGTGATCAGAGACAGGGGCTGTCTCGGGAGCAGTACTTC
CASSDQRQGLSREQYF
>TRBJ1-2|few|TRBD1|14|TRBV29-1
TGCAGCGTTGCTCTTATCGGGACAGGGGATGGCTACACCTTC
CSVALIGTGDGYTF
>TRBJ1-2|.|TRBD1|16|TRBV28
TGTGCCAGCAGCCCGGGACAGGGGGCGAGGAGCTATGGCTACACCTTC
CASSPGQGARSYGYTF
>TRBJ2-5|.|TRBD2|17|TRBV27
TGTGCCAGCAGTTTAGCTTGGCCTAGCGGGGAACAAGAGACCCAGTACTTC
CASSLAWPSGEQETQYF
>TRBJ2-3|.|.|14|TRBV5-5
TGTGCCAGCAGCTCCTTACAGGGAACAGATACGCAGTATTTT
CASSSLQGTDTQYF
>TRBJ2-1|.|.|16|TRBV29-1
TGCAGCGTTGGGGGCGCGGGGCAAACGTCCTACAATGAGCAGTTCTTC
CSVGGAGQTSYNEQFF
>TRBJ2-5|.|.|14|TRBV25-1
TGTGCCAGCAGTGAGGCAGTGCCACAAGAGACCCAGTACTTC
CASSEAVPQETQYF
>TRBJ2-1|.|.|14|TRBV11-3
TGTGCCAGCAGCTTAGGGCCCTCCAACAGGGAGCAGTTCTTC
CASSLGPSNREQFF
>TRBJ2-2|.|.|16|TRBV28
TGTGCCAGCAGAACCCAGGGACGGGGGAACACCGGGGAGCTGTTTTTT
CASRTQGRGNTGELFF
>TRBJ2-3|.|.|14|TRBV9
TGTGCCAGCAGCGTAGACCTACTCACAGATACGCAGTATTTT
CASSVDLLTDTQYF
>TRBJ1-5|.|TRBD1|12|TRBV6-1
TGTGCCAGCAGAGTACAGGGGAGGCCCCAGCATTTT
CASRVQGRPQHF
>TRBJ1-1|.|.|11|TRBV16
TGTGCCAGCAGCCAAAGGAGAGAAGCTTTCTTT
CASSQRREAFF